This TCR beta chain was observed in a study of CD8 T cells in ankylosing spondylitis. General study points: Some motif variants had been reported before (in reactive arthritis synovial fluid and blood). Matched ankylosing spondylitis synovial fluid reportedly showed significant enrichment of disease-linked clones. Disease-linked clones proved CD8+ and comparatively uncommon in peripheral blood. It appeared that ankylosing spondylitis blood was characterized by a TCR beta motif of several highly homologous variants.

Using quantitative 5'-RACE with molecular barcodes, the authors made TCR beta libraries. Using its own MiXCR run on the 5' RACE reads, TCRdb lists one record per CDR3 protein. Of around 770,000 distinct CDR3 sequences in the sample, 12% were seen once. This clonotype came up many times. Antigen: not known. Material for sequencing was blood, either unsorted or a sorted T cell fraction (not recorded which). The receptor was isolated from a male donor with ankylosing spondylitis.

The CDR3 DNA reads as TGTGCCAGCAGCCTGACACTATACAATGAGCAGTTCTTC. As protein: CASSLTLYNEQFF. V gene TRBV7-2 combines with J gene TRBJ2-1; D uncertain. This CDR3 has 13 amino acids. The germline CDR1 and CDR2 sequences are SGHTA and FQGNSA. The ends were cut back, 5 bases at V and 4 bases at J, with 9 bases in the middle.